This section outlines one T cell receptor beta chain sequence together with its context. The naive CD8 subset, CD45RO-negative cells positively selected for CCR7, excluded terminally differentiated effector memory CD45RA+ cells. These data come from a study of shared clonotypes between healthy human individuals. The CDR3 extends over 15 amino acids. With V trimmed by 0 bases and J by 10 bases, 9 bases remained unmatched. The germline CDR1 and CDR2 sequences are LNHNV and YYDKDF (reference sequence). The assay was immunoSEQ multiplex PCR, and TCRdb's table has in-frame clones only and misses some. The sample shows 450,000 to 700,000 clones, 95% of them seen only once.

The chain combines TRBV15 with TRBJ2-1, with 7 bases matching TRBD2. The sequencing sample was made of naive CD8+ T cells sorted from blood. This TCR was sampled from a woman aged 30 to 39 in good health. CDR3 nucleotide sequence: TGTGCCACCAGCAGAGATCTGGCGGGAGCAGGGGAGCAGTTCTTC. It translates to CATSRDLAGAGEQFF.